At least ten counts were recorded for the clone carrying this T cell receptor (beta chain). Its antigen is currently unknown. The entry originates in a study of blood T cells in healthy people across ages. Study-level results: Getting older went along with TCR beta diversity per million T cells dropping roughly linearly. Investigators treated diversity estimates from one million T cells as underestimates.

Combining a sample-barcoded 5' primer with a J-beta primer mix, a second PCR ran for roughly 6 to 11 cycles. Sequencing recovered at least 2.5 million CDR3-containing paired-end reads from each sample. TCRdb called the 5' RACE reads again in MiXCR, with one record for every CDR3 protein. The table shows 700,000 or so distinct CDR3 sequences, with 22% occurring only once. Trimming removed 11 bases from V and 7 bases from J; junction bases left unmatched: 5. The CDR3 covers 12 residues. The sequenced material came from blood. The TCR was taken from a man between 65 and 85 years old in good health. The chain employs TRBV12-3 or TRBV12-4 and TRBJ1-6; 7 bases match TRBD1. In nucleotides, the CDR3 is TGTGCCGGGGGGGACAGCAATTCACCCCTCCACTTT. Translation: CAGGDSNSPLHF.